This T cell receptor (beta chain) was sequenced in a study of vaccination and CD4 T cells after COVID-19. Oncomine TCR Beta short-read sequencing was applied to DNA from cultured CD4+ T cells. A single record per CDR3 protein comes from TCRdb applying MiXCR to the PCR reads. Of almost 20,000 distinct CDR3 sequences listed, around 60% are singletons. Treatment defined: approximately 9-day PBMC culture with coronavirus spike peptide pools or control peptides (ViraFEST assay). Antigen-specific T cells were expanded with peptide pools by ViraFEST, and TCRs were then sequenced. V lost 4 bases and J lost 4; bases outside the gene matches: 5. Germline V gene sequence: CDR1 SGHRS, CDR2 YFSETQ. CDR3 length: 14 residues. On this clonotype: Its specificity is unknown.

The study's findings and limits: For SARS-CoV-2-reactive clonotypes, the median went from approximately 23 to 38, a nonsignificant increase.

The sequencing used CD4+ T cells from blood, cultured in vitro, collected after SARS-CoV-2 vaccination. This sequence originates from a human donor who had recovered from COVID-19. The J gene is TRBJ1-1, the V gene TRBV5-1; TRBD1 matches 9 bases. CDR3 nucleotides: TGCGCCAGCAGCCGACCGGGACAGGGCACTGAAGCTTTCTTT. It translates to CASSRPGQGTEAFF. Together with reference TRBV5-1 and TRBJ1-1, the CDR3 gives the full variable domain: KAGVTQTPRYLIKTRGQQVTLSCSPISGHRSVSWYQQTPGQGLQFLFEYFSETQRNKGNFPGRFSGRQFSNSRSEMNVSTLELGDSALYLCASSRPGQGTEAFFGQGTRLTVV.